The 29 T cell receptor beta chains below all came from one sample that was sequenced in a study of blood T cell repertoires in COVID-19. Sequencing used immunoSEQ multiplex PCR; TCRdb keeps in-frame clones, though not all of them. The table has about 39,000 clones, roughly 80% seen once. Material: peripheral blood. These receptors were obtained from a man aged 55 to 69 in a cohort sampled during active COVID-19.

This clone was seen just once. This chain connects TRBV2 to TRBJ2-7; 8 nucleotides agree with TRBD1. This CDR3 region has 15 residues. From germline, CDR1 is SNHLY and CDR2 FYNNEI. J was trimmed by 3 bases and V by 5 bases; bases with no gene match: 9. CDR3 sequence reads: CASSRPRQGFYEQYF. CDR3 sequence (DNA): TGTGCCAGCAGTCGGCCTCGACAGGGGTTCTACGAGCAGTACTTC. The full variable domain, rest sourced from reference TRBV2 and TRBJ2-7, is EPEVTQTPSHQVTQMGQEVILRCVPISNHLYFYWYRQILGQKVEFLVSFYNNEISEKSEIFDDQFSVERPDGSNFTLKIRSTKLEDSAMYFCASSRPRQGFYEQYFGPGTRLTVT.

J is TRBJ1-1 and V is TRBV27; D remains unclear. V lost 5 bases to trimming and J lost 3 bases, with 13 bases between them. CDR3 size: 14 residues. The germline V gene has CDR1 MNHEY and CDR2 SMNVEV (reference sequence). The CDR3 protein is CASSPATTYTEAFF. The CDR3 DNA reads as TGTGCCAGCAGTCCCGCAACTACTTACACTGAAGCTTTCTTT.

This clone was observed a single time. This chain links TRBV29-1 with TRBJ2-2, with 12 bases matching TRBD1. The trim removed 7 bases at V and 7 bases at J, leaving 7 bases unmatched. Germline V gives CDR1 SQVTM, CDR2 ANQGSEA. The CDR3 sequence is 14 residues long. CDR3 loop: CSALGQGAVGELFF. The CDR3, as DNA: TGCAGCGCCTTGGGACAGGGGGCGGTCGGGGAGCTGTTTTTT.

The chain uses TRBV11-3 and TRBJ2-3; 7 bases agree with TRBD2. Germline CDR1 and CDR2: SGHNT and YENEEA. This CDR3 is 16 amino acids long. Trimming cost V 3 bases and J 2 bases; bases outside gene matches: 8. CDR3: CASSFWGGTNTDTQYF. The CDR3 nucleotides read TGTGCCAGCAGCTTTTGGGGAGGGACTAACACAGATACGCAGTATTTT. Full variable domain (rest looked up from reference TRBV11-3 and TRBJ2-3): EAGVVQSPRYKIIEKKQPVAFWCNPISGHNTLYWYLQNLGQGPELLIRYENEEAVDDSQLPKDRFSAERLKGVDSTLKIQPAELGDSAVYLCASSFWGGTNTDTQYFGPGTRLTVL.

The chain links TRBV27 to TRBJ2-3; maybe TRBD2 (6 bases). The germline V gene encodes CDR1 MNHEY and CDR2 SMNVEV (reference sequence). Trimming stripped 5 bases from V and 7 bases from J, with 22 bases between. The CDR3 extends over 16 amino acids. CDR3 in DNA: TGTGCCAGCAGTCCCGCGGGACGCTTGGAGTCGAATACGCAGTATTTT. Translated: CASSPAGRLESNTQYF.

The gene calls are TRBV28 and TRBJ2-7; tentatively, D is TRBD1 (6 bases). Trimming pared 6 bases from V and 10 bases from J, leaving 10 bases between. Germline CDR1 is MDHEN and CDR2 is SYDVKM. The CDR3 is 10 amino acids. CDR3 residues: CASSDRSQYF. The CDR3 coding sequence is TGTGCCAGCAGCGACAGGAGCCAGTACTTC.

The CDR3 sequence: CAISDQGRGEQYF. The CDR3 coding sequence is TGTGCCATCAGTGACCAGGGAAGGGGCGAGCAGTACTTC. The chain carries TRBV10-3 and TRBJ2-7, with D possibly TRBD1 on 5 matching bases. Germline values: CDR1 ENHRY, CDR2 SYGVKD. V was cut by 3 bases and J by 6 bases, with 12 bases left in between. The CDR3 has 13 amino acids.

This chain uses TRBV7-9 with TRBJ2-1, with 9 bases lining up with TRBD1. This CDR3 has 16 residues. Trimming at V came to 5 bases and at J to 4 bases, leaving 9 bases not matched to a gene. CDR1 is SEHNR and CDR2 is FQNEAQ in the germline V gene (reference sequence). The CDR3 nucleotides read TGTGCCAGCAGCGGCAGGACAGGGGCAACTTACAATGAGCAGTTCTTC. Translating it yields CASSGRTGATYNEQFF.

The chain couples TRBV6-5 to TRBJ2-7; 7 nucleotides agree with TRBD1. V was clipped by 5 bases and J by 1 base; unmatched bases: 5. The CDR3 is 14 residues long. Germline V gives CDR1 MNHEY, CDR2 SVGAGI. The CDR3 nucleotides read TGTGCCAGCAGTCGGCAGGGGGAATCCTACGAGCAGTACTTC. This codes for CASSRQGESYEQYF.

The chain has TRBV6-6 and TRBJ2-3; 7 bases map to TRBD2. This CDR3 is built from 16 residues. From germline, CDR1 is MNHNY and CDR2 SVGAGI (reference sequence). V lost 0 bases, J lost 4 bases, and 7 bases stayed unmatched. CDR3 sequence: CASSYSGGVASDTQYF. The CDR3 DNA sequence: TGTGCCAGCAGTTACTCGGGGGGGGTGGCCTCAGATACGCAGTATTTT.

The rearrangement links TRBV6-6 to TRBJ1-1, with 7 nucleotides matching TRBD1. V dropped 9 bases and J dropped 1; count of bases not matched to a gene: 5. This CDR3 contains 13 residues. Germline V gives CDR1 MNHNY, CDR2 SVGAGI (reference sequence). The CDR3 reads CASSTGSNTEAFF. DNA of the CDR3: TGTGCCAGTTCGACAGGGTCGAACACTGAAGCTTTCTTT.

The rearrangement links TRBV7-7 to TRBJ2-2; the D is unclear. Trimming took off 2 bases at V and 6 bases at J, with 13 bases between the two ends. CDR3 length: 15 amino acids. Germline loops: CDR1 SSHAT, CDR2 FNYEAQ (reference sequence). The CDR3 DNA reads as TGTGCCAGCAGCTTATTACCCCCGGGTTCCGGGGAGCTGTTTTTT. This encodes CASSLLPPGSGELFF.

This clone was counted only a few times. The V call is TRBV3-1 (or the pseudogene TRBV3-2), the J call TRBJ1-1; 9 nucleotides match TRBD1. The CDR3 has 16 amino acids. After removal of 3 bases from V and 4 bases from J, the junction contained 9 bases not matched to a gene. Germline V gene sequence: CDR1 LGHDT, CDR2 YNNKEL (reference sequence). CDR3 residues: CASSHRPWDRVTEAFF. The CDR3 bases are TGTGCCAGCAGCCATCGACCCTGGGACAGGGTCACTGAAGCTTTCTTT.

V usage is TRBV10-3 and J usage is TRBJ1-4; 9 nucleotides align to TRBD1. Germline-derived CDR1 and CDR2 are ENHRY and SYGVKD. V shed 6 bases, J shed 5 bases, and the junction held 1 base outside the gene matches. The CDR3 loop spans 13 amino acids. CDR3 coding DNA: TGTGCCATCAGAGGGACAGGGAATGAAAAACTGTTTTTT. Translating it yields CAIRGTGNEKLFF.

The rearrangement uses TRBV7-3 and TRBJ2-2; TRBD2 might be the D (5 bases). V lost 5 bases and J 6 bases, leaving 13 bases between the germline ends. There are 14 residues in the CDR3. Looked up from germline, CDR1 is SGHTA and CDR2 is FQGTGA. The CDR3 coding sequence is TGTGCCAGCAGCCCAAAAGTCGGGGCCGGGGAGCTGTTTTTT. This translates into CASSPKVGAGELFF. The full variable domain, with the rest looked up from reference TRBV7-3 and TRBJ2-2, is GAGVSQTPSNKVTEKGKYVELRCDPISGHTALYWYRQSLGQGPEFLIYFQGTGAADDSGLPNDRFFAVRPEGSVSTLKIQRTERGDSAVYLCASSPKVGAGELFFGEGSRLTVL.

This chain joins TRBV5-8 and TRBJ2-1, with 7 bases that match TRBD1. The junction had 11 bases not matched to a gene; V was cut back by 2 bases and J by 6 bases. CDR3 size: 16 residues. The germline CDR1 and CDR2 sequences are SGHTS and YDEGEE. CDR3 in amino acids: CASSFDRDIFSNEQFF. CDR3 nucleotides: TGTGCCAGCAGCTTCGACAGGGATATTTTTTCCAATGAGCAGTTCTTC.

The CDR3 DNA sequence: TGTGCCAGCAGCTTAGGCCCCCTTCGACTAGCGGGGTTGAAGGAGACCCAGTACTTC. This codes for CASSLGPLRLAGLKETQYF. This chain links TRBV11-2 with TRBJ2-5; 11 nucleotides line up with TRBD2. CDR3 size: 19 residues. The V and J ends lost 1 base and 5 bases, in that order; junction bases with no gene match: 15. Germline loops: CDR1 SGHAT, CDR2 FQNNGV.

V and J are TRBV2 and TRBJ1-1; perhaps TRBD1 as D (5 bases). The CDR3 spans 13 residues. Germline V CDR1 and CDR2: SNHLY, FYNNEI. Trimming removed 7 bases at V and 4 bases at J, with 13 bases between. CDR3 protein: CASKGERGTEAFF. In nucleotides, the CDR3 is TGTGCCAGCAAAGGGGAAAGGGGCACTGAAGCTTTCTTT.

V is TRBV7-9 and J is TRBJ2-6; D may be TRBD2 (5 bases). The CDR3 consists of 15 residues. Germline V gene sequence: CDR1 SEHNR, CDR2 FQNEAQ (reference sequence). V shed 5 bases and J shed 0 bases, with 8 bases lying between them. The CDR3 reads CASSDYPSGANVLTF. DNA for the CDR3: TGTGCCAGCAGCGACTACCCCTCTGGGGCCAACGTCCTGACTTTC.

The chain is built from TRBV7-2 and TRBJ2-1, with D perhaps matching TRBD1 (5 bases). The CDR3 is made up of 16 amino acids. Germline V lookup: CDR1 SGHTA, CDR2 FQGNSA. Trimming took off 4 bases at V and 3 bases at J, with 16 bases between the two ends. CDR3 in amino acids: CASSWGRTLGYNEQFF. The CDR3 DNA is TGTGCCAGCAGCTGGGGCCGGACCTTGGGCTACAATGAGCAGTTCTTC.

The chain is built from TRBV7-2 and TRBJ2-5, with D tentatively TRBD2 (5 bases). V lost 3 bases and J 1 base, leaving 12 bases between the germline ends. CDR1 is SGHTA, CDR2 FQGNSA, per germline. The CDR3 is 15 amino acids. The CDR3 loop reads CASSFAYGIQETQYF. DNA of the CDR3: TGTGCCAGCAGCTTTGCTTACGGGATCCAAGAGACCCAGTACTTC.

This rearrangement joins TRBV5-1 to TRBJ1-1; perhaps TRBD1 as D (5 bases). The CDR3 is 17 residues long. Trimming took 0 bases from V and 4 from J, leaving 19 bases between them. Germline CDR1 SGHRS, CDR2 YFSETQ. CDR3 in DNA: TGCGCCAGCAGCTTGGGGGCATGGGAGGGGCGGAGCACTGAAGCTTTCTTT. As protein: CASSLGAWEGRSTEAFF.

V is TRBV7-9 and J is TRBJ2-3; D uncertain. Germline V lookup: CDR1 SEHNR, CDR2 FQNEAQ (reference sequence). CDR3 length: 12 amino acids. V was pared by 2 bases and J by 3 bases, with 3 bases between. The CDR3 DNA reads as TGTGCCAGCAGCTTATATACAGATACGCAGTATTTT. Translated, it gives CASSLYTDTQYF.

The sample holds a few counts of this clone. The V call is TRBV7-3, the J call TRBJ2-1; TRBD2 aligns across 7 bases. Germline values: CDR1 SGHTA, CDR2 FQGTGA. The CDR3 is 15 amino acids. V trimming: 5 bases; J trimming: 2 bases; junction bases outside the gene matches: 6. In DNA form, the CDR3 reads TGTGCCAGCAGCCCGAGCGGGAAAGCCTACAATGAGCAGTTCTTC. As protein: CASSPSGKAYNEQFF.

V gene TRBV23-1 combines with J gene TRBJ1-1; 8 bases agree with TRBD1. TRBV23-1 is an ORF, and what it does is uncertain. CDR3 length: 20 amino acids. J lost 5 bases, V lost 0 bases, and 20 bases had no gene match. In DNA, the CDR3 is TGCGCCAGCAGTCAATCGTCCCCTTTCCAGGGGGCACCTGGAGGAACTGAAGCTTTCTTT. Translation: CASSQSSPFQGAPGGTEAFF.

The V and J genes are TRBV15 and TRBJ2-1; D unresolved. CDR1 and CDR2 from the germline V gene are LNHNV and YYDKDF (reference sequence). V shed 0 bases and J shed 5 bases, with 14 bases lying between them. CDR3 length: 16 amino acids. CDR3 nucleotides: TGTGCCACCAGCAGAGACCGACCCCAGGTTAACAATGAGCAGTTCTTC. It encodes CATSRDRPQVNNEQFF.

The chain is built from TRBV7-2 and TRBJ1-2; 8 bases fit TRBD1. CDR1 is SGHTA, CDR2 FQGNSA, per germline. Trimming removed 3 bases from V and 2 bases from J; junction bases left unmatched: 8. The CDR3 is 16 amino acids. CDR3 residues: CASSFGGTGQNYGYTF. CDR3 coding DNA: TGTGCCAGCAGCTTCGGAGGGACAGGCCAAAACTATGGCTACACCTTC.

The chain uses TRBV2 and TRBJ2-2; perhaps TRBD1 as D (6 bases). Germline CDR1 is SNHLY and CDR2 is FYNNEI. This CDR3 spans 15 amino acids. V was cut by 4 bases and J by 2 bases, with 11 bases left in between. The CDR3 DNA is TGTGCCAGCAGTGCCGGGACACCTAACACCGGGGAGCTGTTTTTT. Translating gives CASSAGTPNTGELFF.

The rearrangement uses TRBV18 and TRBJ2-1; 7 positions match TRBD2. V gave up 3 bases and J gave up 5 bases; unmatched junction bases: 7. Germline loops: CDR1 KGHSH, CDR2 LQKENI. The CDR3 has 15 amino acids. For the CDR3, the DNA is TGTGCCAGCTCACCTCGGACTAGTTCCGACAATGAGCAGTTCTTC. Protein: CASSPRTSSDNEQFF.